This entry lists 28 T cell receptor beta chains sequenced from one sample in a study of OX40 agonist ivuxolimab in advanced cancers. This table comes from immunoSEQ multiplex PCR, and its TCRdb copy is limited to in-frame clones, with some not included. Counted here are about 55,000 clones, around 86% occurring once; the ten biggest clones make up around 15%. This sample comprised CD4+ or CD8+ T cells sorted from blood, obtained in a trial of the OX40 agonist ivuxolimab. Receptor source: an adult with an advanced solid tumor such as melanoma, head and neck, liver or kidney cancer.

Judged by abundance, this clone is medium-sized. The chain couples TRBV11-2 to TRBJ2-7; the D gene is possibly TRBD2 (6 bases). CDR1 SGHAT and CDR2 FQNNGV come from the germline V gene. Trimming cost V 3 bases and J 3 bases, with 9 bases left between them. The CDR3 totals 13 residues. CDR3 loop: CASSLGLNYEQYF. CDR3 coding DNA: TGTGCCAGCAGCTTGGGACTCAACTACGAGCAGTACTTC. Supplemented by reference TRBV11-2 and TRBJ2-7, the full variable domain reads EAGVAQSPRYKIIEKRQSVAFWCNPISGHATLYWYQQILGQGPKLLIQFQNNGVVDDSQLPKDRFSAERLKGVDSTLKIQPAKLEDSAVYLCASSLGLNYEQYFGPGTRLTVT.

Remarks on this clone: One end of the junction does not line up with germline, which may come from a read error. The rearrangement links TRBV12-5 to TRBJ1-1, with D unclear. The germline CDR1 and CDR2 sequences are LGHNT and FRNRAP. The CDR3 has 13 amino acids. The CDR3 sequence is CASGLDVVGEAFF. CDR3 coding DNA: TGTGCTAGTGGGTTGGACGTGGTGGGTGAAGCTTTCTTT.

The chain has TRBV28 and TRBJ2-5; D may be TRBD1 (6 bases). This CDR3 comprises 15 residues. The germline V gene encodes CDR1 MDHEN and CDR2 SYDVKM. V lost 1 base, J lost 0 bases, and 9 bases lay in between. In DNA, the CDR3 is TGTGCCAGCAGTTTATACAGGGTTAACCAAGAGACCCAGTACTTC. Translated, it gives CASSLYRVNQETQYF.

CDR3 protein: CASSSRQVMNTEAFF. The CDR3 DNA is TGTGCCAGCAGCTCCCGACAGGTGATGAACACTGAAGCTTTCTTT. This rearrangement joins TRBV11-2 to TRBJ1-1; D may be TRBD1 (6 bases). Germline V lookup: CDR1 SGHAT, CDR2 FQNNGV. The CDR3 spans 15 residues. V lost 4 bases, J lost 0 bases, and 12 bases lay in between.

This chain joins TRBV7-2 and TRBJ2-1; D is ambiguous. The germline CDR1 and CDR2 sequences are SGHTA and FQGNSA. There are 13 residues in the CDR3. V lost 1 base and J 9 bases, leaving 10 bases between the germline ends. CDR3 region: CASSLVRTTEQFF. The CDR3 region has the DNA TGTGCCAGCAGCTTAGTAAGAACTACTGAGCAGTTCTTC. Looking up the rest from reference TRBV7-2 and TRBJ2-1 gives the full variable domain: GAGVSQSPSNKVTEKGKDVELRCDPISGHTALYWYRQSLGQGLEFLIYFQGNSAPDKSGLPSDRFSAERTGGSVSTLTIQRTQQEDSAVYLCASSLVRTTEQFFGPGTRLTVL.

This clone has a handful of counts. The rearrangement uses TRBV29-1 and TRBJ2-2, with 11 nucleotides matching TRBD2. The V segment lost 4 bases and the J segment 3 bases; nucleotides outside the gene matches: 4. The CDR3 contains 15 residues. Germline V gives CDR1 SQVTM, CDR2 ANQGSEA. For the CDR3, the DNA is TGCAGCGTTGTCTGGACTAGCGGGCACACCGGGGAGCTGTTTTTT. The encoded protein is CSVVWTSGHTGELFF.

The V call is TRBV2, the J call TRBJ1-5, with D possibly matching TRBD1 (5 bases). CDR1 and CDR2 from the germline V gene are SNHLY and FYNNEI. V lost 6 bases and J lost 5, with 17 bases in between. CDR3 length: 15 amino acids. The CDR3 loop reads CASSPGTLNDQPQHF. In DNA form, the CDR3 reads TGTGCCAGCAGCCCCGGGACTCTGAACGATCAGCCCCAGCATTTT.

V gene TRBV28 combines with J gene TRBJ2-7; D possibly uses TRBD1 or TRBD2 (5 bases each). V dropped 6 bases and J dropped 3 bases, with 12 bases sitting between them. The CDR3 totals 13 residues. The germline V gene encodes CDR1 MDHEN and CDR2 SYDVKM. The CDR3 loop is CASRPGANYEQYF. CDR3 nucleotides: TGTGCCAGCAGGCCCGGGGCGAACTACGAGCAGTACTTC. The variable domain in full, with the rest retrieved from reference TRBV28 and TRBJ2-7, is DVKVTQSSRYLVKRTGEKVFLECVQDMDHENMFWYRQDPGLGLRLIYFSYDVKMKEKGDIPEGYSVSREKKERFSLILESASTNQTSMYLCASRPGANYEQYFGPGTRLTVT.

The chain couples TRBV28 to TRBJ2-1; the D gene is possibly TRBD2 (6 bases). V lost 6 bases and J lost 7, with 16 bases in between. The germline V gene has CDR1 MDHEN and CDR2 SYDVKM. The CDR3 runs 14 residues. The CDR3 region has the DNA TGTGCCAGCAGGGAGGGGAGAGGGGTGAATGAGCAGTTCTTC. This gives the protein CASREGRGVNEQFF.

This sequence joins TRBV18 and TRBJ2-5; 9 positions match TRBD2. This CDR3 spans 15 amino acids. J gave up 5 bases and V 3 bases, and 7 bases lay outside the gene matches. In germline, CDR1 is KGHSH, CDR2 LQKENI. The CDR3, as DNA: TGTGCCAGCTCACCCCCGGGACTAGCTGGGGAGACCCAGTACTTC. Translation gives CASSPPGLAGETQYF.

The chain is built from TRBV18 and TRBJ1-1; D is unclear. Trimming shortened V by 3 bases and J by 6 bases, and 8 bases separated the two germline ends. The CDR3 has 12 amino acids. CDR1 is KGHSH, CDR2 LQKENI, per germline. The CDR3 nucleotides read TGTGCCAGCTCACCGGGGAGGGCTGAAGCTTTCTTT. Translating it yields CASSPGRAEAFF.

This CDR3 is CASSPTPGGGYTF. CDR3 sequence (DNA): TGTGCCAGCAGCCCTACCCCGGGGGGTGGCTACACCTTC. V is TRBV6-5 and J is TRBJ1-2; D possibly corresponds to TRBD1 (5 bases). The CDR3 contains 13 residues. The V gene lost 6 bases and the J gene lost 7 bases, with 15 bases spanning the gap. CDR1 MNHEY and CDR2 SVGAGI come from the germline V gene.

The V gene is TRBV7-9, the J gene TRBJ2-7; D ambiguous. V lost 1 base, J lost 0 bases, and 13 bases lay in between. Germline assignment: CDR1 SEHNR and CDR2 FQNEAQ (reference sequence). This CDR3 has 16 amino acids. Here the CDR3 reads CASSLEKGLSSYEQYF. The CDR3 coding sequence is TGTGCCAGCAGCTTAGAAAAGGGCCTGAGCTCCTACGAGCAGTACTTC.

This clone was found once. The genes are TRBV14 and TRBJ1-1, with 7 nucleotides matching TRBD1. The CDR3 runs to 14 residues. Per the germline V gene, CDR1 is SGHDN and CDR2 is FVKESK. V was clipped by 4 bases and J by 4 bases; unmatched bases: 6. The CDR3 sequence: CASSRQGGSTEAFF. The CDR3 DNA reads as TGTGCCAGCAGCCGACAGGGTGGTAGCACTGAAGCTTTCTTT.

This clone was seen more than once but under ten times. This rearrangement joins TRBV7-9 to TRBJ2-7; 9 bases match TRBD2. J gave up 0 bases and V 5 bases, and 5 bases lay outside the gene matches. The germline V gene encodes CDR1 SEHNR and CDR2 FQNEAQ (reference sequence). The CDR3 is 15 residues long. This CDR3 is CASSQDSGSSYEQYF. CDR3 DNA: TGTGCCAGCAGCCAAGATAGCGGGAGCTCCTACGAGCAGTACTTC.

This chain joins TRBV5-1 and TRBJ2-3, with TRBD2 as a possible D gene (5 bases). The CDR3 totals 16 residues. The germline gives CDR1 SGHRS, CDR2 YFSETQ. V was cut by 0 bases and J by 0 bases, with 11 bases left in between. CDR3 coding DNA: TGCGCCAGCAGCTTGGTGGCTAGCTCTAGCACAGATACGCAGTATTTT. Residues: CASSLVASSSTDTQYF.

This clone was detected only a few times. The chain uses TRBV19 and TRBJ2-3; 15 bases fit TRBD2. V lost 6 bases to trimming and J lost 2 bases; unmatched junction nucleotides: 9. Germline V gene sequence: CDR1 LNHDA, CDR2 SQIVND (reference sequence). CDR3 size: 18 residues. The CDR3 bases are TGTGCCAGTAGCCCCTCCGGGACTAGCGGGAGGCTCACAGATACGCAGTATTTT. It translates to CASSPSGTSGRLTDTQYF.

The gene calls are TRBV19 and TRBJ2-3; D may be TRBD2 (5 bases). The CDR3 consists of 14 residues. V lost 1 base to trimming and J lost 6 bases, with 11 bases between them. The germline V gene encodes CDR1 LNHDA and CDR2 SQIVND (reference sequence). CDR3 nucleotide sequence: TGTGCCAGTAGTATAGGAGGGTTCTCCGATACGCAGTATTTT. Protein product: CASSIGGFSDTQYF.

The chain is built from TRBV2 and TRBJ2-2, with 8 positions matching TRBD1. The CDR3 is made up of 15 amino acids. Germline-derived CDR1 and CDR2 are SNHLY and FYNNEI. V lost 4 bases to trimming and J lost 4 bases; unmatched junction nucleotides: 5. CDR3 loop: CASSVRGQGTGELFF. In DNA form, the CDR3 reads TGTGCCAGCAGTGTCAGGGGGCAGGGCACCGGGGAGCTGTTTTTT.

This sequence joins TRBV4-2 and TRBJ2-7; TRBD1 matches 9 bases. Trimming took 1 base from V and 1 from J; bases not matched to a gene: 11. The germline V gene has CDR1 LGHNA and CDR2 YNFKEQ. The CDR3 runs 18 residues. The CDR3 region has the DNA TGTGCCAGCAGCCAAGCTAGGGGCGGGACAGGGTCATCCTACGAGCAGTACTTC. It codes for CASSQARGGTGSSYEQYF.

The gene calls are TRBV19 and TRBJ1-4; tentatively, D is TRBD1 (5 bases). This CDR3 is 14 amino acids long. V lost 5 bases to trimming and J lost 0 bases, with 7 bases between them. Looked up from germline, CDR1 is LNHDA and CDR2 is SQIVND (reference sequence). CDR3 bases: TGTGCCAGTAGTCTACAGGCAACTAATGAAAAACTGTTTTTT. The encoded protein is CASSLQATNEKLFF.

This sequence joins TRBV7-3 and TRBJ1-2, with TRBD1 matching over 7 bases. V shed 5 bases, J shed 3 bases, and the junction held 6 bases outside the gene matches. The CDR3 contains 14 residues. Germline V CDR1 and CDR2: SGHTA, FQGTGA. Here the CDR3 DNA reads TGTGCCAGCAGCCACACAGGGGAACACTATGGCTACACCTTC. Translated, it gives CASSHTGEHYGYTF.

The J gene is TRBJ2-5, the V gene TRBV7-2, with D possibly being TRBD1 or TRBD2 (5 bases each). Germline V gene sequence: CDR1 SGHTA, CDR2 FQGNSA. The CDR3 sequence is 14 residues long. V was shortened by 2 bases and J by 7 bases, with 14 bases between the two germline ends. The CDR3 sequence is CASSLTPGPGTQYF. The CDR3 region has the DNA TGTGCCAGCAGCTTAACGCCGGGACCGGGGACCCAGTACTTC.

The chain uses TRBV9 and TRBJ2-3; TRBD2 might be the D (6 bases). Germline V gene lookup returns CDR1 SGDLS and CDR2 YYNGEE. The CDR3 has 17 amino acids. Trimming cost V 3 bases and J 1 base, with 18 bases left between them. For the CDR3, the DNA is TGTGCCAGCAGCGCCCAACGGAGGGCTAGCGGCACAGATACGCAGTATTTT. Protein sequence: CASSAQRRASGTDTQYF.

The CDR3 loop is CATRRGAGELFF. Written as DNA, the CDR3 is TGTGCCACCCGACGCGGAGCCGGGGAGCTGTTTTTT. The rearrangement links TRBV2 to TRBJ2-2, with D unresolved. The ends were cut back, 10 bases at V and 6 bases at J, with 12 bases in the middle. Germline V lookup: CDR1 SNHLY, CDR2 FYNNEI. The CDR3 is made up of 12 amino acids. Supplemented by reference TRBV2 and TRBJ2-2, the full variable domain reads EPEVTQTPSHQVTQMGQEVILRCVPISNHLYFYWYRQILGQKVEFLVSFYNNEISEKSEIFDDQFSVERPDGSNFTLKIRSTKLEDSAMYFCATRRGAGELFFGEGSRLTVL.

CDR3 region: CASSSRTPRWSYNEQFF. In nucleotides, the CDR3 is TGTGCCAGCAGCTCCCGTACTCCTCGGTGGTCCTACAATGAGCAGTTCTTC. The chain combines TRBV11-2 with TRBJ2-1, with D hard to call. CDR1 SGHAT and CDR2 FQNNGV come from the germline V gene. CDR3 size: 17 residues. The V and J ends lost 4 bases and 1 base respectively, with 17 bases between them.

This clone was found once. The rearrangement links TRBV5-1 to TRBJ1-4; D is ambiguous. CDR1 SGHRS and CDR2 YFSETQ come from the germline V gene. Trimming took 2 bases from V and 7 from J, leaving 12 bases between them. The CDR3 spans 14 residues. CDR3 sequence reads: CASSFGRGGEKLFF. The CDR3 DNA is TGCGCCAGCAGCTTCGGTCGGGGAGGTGAAAAACTGTTTTTT. Drawing the rest from reference TRBV5-1 and TRBJ1-4, the complete variable domain is KAGVTQTPRYLIKTRGQQVTLSCSPISGHRSVSWYQQTPGQGLQFLFEYFSETQRNKGNFPGRFSGRQFSNSRSEMNVSTLELGDSALYLCASSFGRGGEKLFFGSGTQLSVL.

This clone has a handful of counts. V gene TRBV5-1 combines with J gene TRBJ2-7, with 10 bases that match TRBD1. The CDR3 has 16 amino acids. Trimming at V came to 0 bases and at J to 0 bases, leaving 3 bases not matched to a gene. Germline CDR1 reads SGHRS; CDR2 reads YFSETQ. The CDR3 DNA sequence: TGCGCCAGCAGCTTGGGACAGGGGGCTAGCTCCTACGAGCAGTACTTC. Protein: CASSLGQGASSYEQYF.